What follows are 13 T cell receptor beta chains derived from one specimen sequenced in a study of T cells after somatic rescue of genetic block. Produced via immunoSEQ multiplex PCR; TCRdb's table is partial and in-frame only. Of about 67,000 clones listed, about 91% were seen once; the top ten hold about 3%. The specimen was peripheral blood mononuclear cells (PBMCs). All receptors come from a man in his forties or fifties.

This rearrangement joins TRBV15 to TRBJ2-7; D is unresolved. V was pared by 3 bases and J by 2 bases, with 11 bases between. CDR1 is LNHNV and CDR2 is YYDKDF in the germline V gene (reference sequence). The CDR3 is 14 amino acids. In nucleotides, the CDR3 is TGTGCCACCAGCAGTAAAATAGTGCCCTACGAGCAGTACTTC. It yields the protein CATSSKIVPYEQYF.

V usage is TRBV2 and J usage is TRBJ2-3, with a tentative D call TRBD1 (5 bases). The CDR3 consists of 18 residues. V was pared by 6 bases and J by 0 bases, with 22 bases between. CDR1 and CDR2 from the germline V gene are SNHLY and FYNNEI. The CDR3 spells CASSATGWGAPSTDTQYF. In DNA, the CDR3 is TGTGCCAGCAGCGCCACCGGTTGGGGCGCCCCCAGCACAGATACGCAGTATTTT.

This clone is a singleton in its sample. The rearrangement joins TRBV9 to TRBJ2-7; possible D gene TRBD1, 5 bases. Germline V gene data show CDR1 as SGDLS and CDR2 as YYNGEE. With 0 bases removed from V and 3 bases from J, the gap between germline ends came to 10 bases. The CDR3 loop spans 14 amino acids. The CDR3 protein is CASSVEQASYEQYF. CDR3 nucleotide sequence: TGTGCCAGCAGCGTAGAACAGGCCAGCTACGAGCAGTACTTC.

The rearrangement links TRBV14 to TRBJ2-1; D might be TRBD1 (7 bases). The germline V gene encodes CDR1 SGHDN and CDR2 FVKESK. This CDR3 has 15 amino acids. V dropped 5 bases and J dropped 2 bases, with 13 bases sitting between them. CDR3 sequence reads: CASSAIRGAYNEQFF. In nucleotides, the CDR3 is TGTGCCAGCAGCGCTATCAGGGGGGCCTACAATGAGCAGTTCTTC.

The chain uses TRBV13 and TRBJ2-3; 7 bases align to TRBD1. CDR3 length: 14 amino acids. CDR1 PRHDT and CDR2 FYEKMQ come from the germline V gene (reference sequence). V shed 4 bases and J 1 base; nucleotides not matched to a gene: 2. This CDR3 reads CASSSDRGTDTQYF. CDR3 bases: TGTGCCAGCAGCTCCGACAGGGGCACAGATACGCAGTATTTT.

The CDR3 is CASSIVPEYEQYF. CDR3 coding DNA: TGTGCCAGTAGTATAGTTCCGGAGTACGAGCAGTACTTC. V and J are TRBV19 and TRBJ2-7, with D unclear. Germline loops: CDR1 LNHDA, CDR2 SQIVND (reference sequence). V was cut by 1 base and J by 4 bases, with 8 bases left in between. CDR3 length: 13 residues.

J is TRBJ2-1 and V is TRBV19, with no clear D. Germline CDR1 is LNHDA and CDR2 is SQIVND (reference sequence). The CDR3 extends over 17 amino acids. Trimming shortened V by 3 bases and J by 0 bases, and 15 bases separated the two germline ends. The CDR3 DNA follows: TGTGCCAGTAGTATGGAGAGAGGTAGTTACTCCTACAATGAGCAGTTCTTC. Translated, it gives CASSMERGSYSYNEQFF. The full variable domain, completed using reference TRBV19 and TRBJ2-1, is DGGITQSPKYLFRKEGQNVTLSCEQNLNHDAMYWYRQDPGQGLRLIYYSQIVNDFQKGDIAEGYSVSREKKESFPLTVTSAQKNPTAFYLCASSMERGSYSYNEQFFGPGTRLTVL.

A single count supports this clone. The V call is TRBV28, the J call TRBJ1-5; possible D gene TRBD1, 6 bases. Germline V gene data show CDR1 as MDHEN and CDR2 as SYDVKM. Trimming took 3 bases from V and 2 from J, leaving 8 bases between them. The CDR3 sequence is 14 residues long. The CDR3 loop reads CASSFRQGNQPQHF. The DNA of the CDR3 is TGTGCCAGCAGTTTTCGACAGGGCAATCAGCCCCAGCATTTT.

This chain joins TRBV5-1 and TRBJ2-3; no reliable D call. This CDR3 region has 16 residues. CDR1 and CDR2 from the germline V gene are SGHRS and YFSETQ. The V and J ends lost 1 base and 4 bases respectively, with 16 bases between them. CDR3 nucleotide sequence: TGCGCCAGCAGCTTGCCGGGCCTCTCGGGTGCAGATACGCAGTATTTT. Translation gives CASSLPGLSGADTQYF.

This clone showed up just once. V gene TRBV10-1 combines with J gene TRBJ2-2; weak D call: TRBD2 (6 bases). V gave up 6 bases and J gave up 6 bases, with 14 bases separating them. The CDR3 covers 14 residues. Germline-derived CDR1 and CDR2 are WNHNN and SYGVQD (reference sequence). CDR3 in amino acids: CASSRKTGAGELFF. CDR3 coding DNA: TGCGCCAGCAGCCGTAAAACGGGGGCCGGGGAGCTGTTTTTT.

This clone has a single count. V gene TRBV28 combines with J gene TRBJ2-7; TRBD1 matches at 7 bases. The CDR3 loop spans 15 amino acids. The germline gives CDR1 MDHEN, CDR2 SYDVKM. Losses at the gene ends were 5 bases for V and 1 base for J; bases not matched to a gene: 8. This chain's CDR3 is CASSQRRGQSYEQYF. In nucleotides, the CDR3 is TGTGCCAGCAGTCAGAGACGGGGACAGTCCTACGAGCAGTACTTC. The entire variable domain, with the rest obtained from reference TRBV28 and TRBJ2-7, is as follows: DVKVTQSSRYLVKRTGEKVFLECVQDMDHENMFWYRQDPGLGLRLIYFSYDVKMKEKGDIPEGYSVSREKKERFSLILESASTNQTSMYLCASSQRRGQSYEQYFGPGTRLTVT.

The rearrangement links TRBV7-9 to TRBJ2-3; unclear D gene. There are 14 residues in the CDR3. The V and J ends lost 3 bases and 2 bases respectively, with 9 bases between them. Germline V gene sequence: CDR1 SEHNR, CDR2 FQNEAQ (reference sequence). The CDR3 DNA sequence: TGTGCCAGCAGCTTGGAAGACACCACAGATACGCAGTATTTT. Translated, it gives CASSLEDTTDTQYF. The full variable domain, rest sourced from reference TRBV7-9 and TRBJ2-3, is DTGVSQNPRHKITKRGQNVTFRCDPISEHNRLYWYRQTLGQGPEFLTYFQNEAQLEKSRLLSDRFSAERPKGSFSTLEIQRTEQGDSAMYLCASSLEDTTDTQYFGPGTRLTVL.

V is TRBV19 and J is TRBJ2-1; 8 bases line up with TRBD2. The CDR3 loop spans 18 amino acids. The trim removed 0 bases at V and 5 bases at J, leaving 12 bases unmatched. Germline V gives CDR1 LNHDA, CDR2 SQIVND (reference sequence). The CDR3 region has the DNA TGTGCCAGTAGTATAGAAAGGTTCGGGGGGGGAAGGAACAATGAGCAGTTCTTC. Amino acids: CASSIERFGGGRNNEQFF.